This section outlines one T cell receptor beta chain sequence together with its context. Its antigen is not yet known. Base qualities are not recorded, but no much larger clone differs from it by a single base. The data are from a study of T cell responses to AZD1222 COVID-19 vaccine (dated by TCRdb to about 2021). For the wider study: TCR sequencing was performed for 230 to 250 trial participants, of whom about 200 were given two doses of AZD1222 and some 25 were given two doses of MenACWY control vaccine. Trial participants were enrolled into age subgroups of 18-55, 56-69 and 70-plus years, which contained approximately 150, 30 and 60 TCR-sequenced participants, respectively.

The CDR3 regions of human TCRbeta chains were analyzed by immunosequencing. Turning to the authors' computational methods: TCRs in the repertoires were compared against a reference library of SARS-CoV-2-specific TCRs that had been generated with the MIRA antigen-specificity platform. Breadth was defined as the fraction of unique TCRs that were SARS-CoV-2-associated. Depth was defined as the fraction of total T cells that were SARS-CoV-2-associated. Using the MIRA data, each spike-specific TCR was assigned both to the spike region to which the TCR was reactive and to a CD4 or CD8 class. Log10-transformed breadth and depth values were compared by one-way ANOVA with Sidak's multiple comparisons tests. TCRdb carries this immuneACCESS record with in-frame sequences only. Its versions omit some clonotypes, under half of them owing to an unresolved V gene in the studies checked, with the rest unexplained. V and J calls and clone size come straight from that table; D and trimming were deduced from the DNA. In this sample the table shows over 130,000 clones, about 91% of which occur a single time. The ten top clones hold roughly 3.5% of the sample.

The sample's time point label is to be understood as: about 28 days (+/-7) after the second vaccine dose. AZD1222 recipients given second doses at about 4 weeks or at about 12 weeks were pooled, since spike-specific TCR depth and breadth were not found to differ between the two schedules. Vaccinee samples were obtained from the UK trials COV001 and COV002, which included a single-blind randomized controlled phase 2/3 trial of AZD1222 (ChAdOx1 nCoV-19) in healthy adults. Trial participant PBMC samples were collected at day 0 and day 28 after the second dose for TCRbeta chain sequencing. From the germline V gene, CDR1 is SGHAT and CDR2 is FQNNGV. Clipping removes 1 base from V and 7 bases from J, with 6 as the unmatched junction base count. The CDR3 covers 15 residues, taking in both the cysteine and the phenylalanine. Solely the CDR3 DNA is kept, with 45 bases framed from the first base. The investigation overall reported the following: Most participants were white British and females outnumbered males, and the authors suggested that clonal diversity may have been underestimated. Spike-specific TCR breadth and depth rose significantly after two AZD1222 doses compared with day 0 and with MenACWY recipients. The vaccine-associated CD4 TCRs covered the entire spike protein, and the dominant responses fell in regions 160-218 and 743-854. In the small 56-69-year group, the increase in depth fell short of significance, most likely because of low power. Because no day 14 peak-response samples were available, repertoires were characterized only after the peak T cell response. Conclusions about previously exposed vaccinees are limited because only five to seven AZD1222 recipients were SARS-CoV-2 seropositive at baseline. Epitopes outside the regions mutated in the B.1.351 and B.1.1.7 variants were reportedly recognized by nearly half of the unique spike-specific TCRs.

The TCR was taken from an adult who received the AZD1222 COVID-19 vaccine. The rearrangement combines TRBV11-2 with TRBJ2-1; 8 middle bases align to TRBD2. The specimen comprised peripheral blood, sampled 28 days after the second AZD1222 dose. The CDR3 here reads CASSLVLAGQNEQFF. The nucleotides are TGTGCCAGCAGCTTAGTCCTAGCGGGTCAAAATGAGCAGTTCTTC.